The present entry profiles one T cell receptor (beta chain) with its context. Methods used by the authors: It was from reference gene primer amplification that nucleated cell counts were estimated. The repertoire was sequenced with immunoSEQ multiplex PCR; TCRdb's copy has only in-frame clones and lacks some. The DNA was the basis for D and trimming; V, J and clone size are from that table. The sample lists 250,000 or so clones; roughly 89% were seen once. This sample was included in a study of blood T cell repertoires in COVID-19. Study-level background: Donors in the United States, Italy and Spain gave samples during acute or convalescent COVID-19. T cells, B-cell-depleted T cells, or PBMCs supplied cDNA or gDNA.

Seattle participants joined during active infection and were tracked over time. This TCR derives from a woman aged 55-70 years with COVID-19, enrolled during active disease. The sequencing sample was made of peripheral blood.

This CDR3 is CASSLGQGAGFSNTIYF. The CDR3 DNA is TGTGCCAGCAGCTTAGGGCAGGGGGCTGGGTTCTCGAACACCATATATTTT. J is TRBJ1-3 and V is TRBV7-2; the match to TRBD1 covers 8 bases. The CDR3 has 17 amino acids. Per the germline V gene, CDR1 is SGHTA and CDR2 is FQGNSA. V trimming: 1 base; J trimming: 7 bases; junction bases outside the gene matches: 12.